The next 20 T cell receptor beta chains were all read from a single sample in a study of T cells in Graves' hyperthyroidism and ophthalmopathy. The CDR3 regions of TCR beta were amplified from RNA transcripts. Carried out on the TCR CDR3, a first-round RT-PCR used the HTBI primer set. TCRdb re-derived calls from the multiplex PCR reads in MiXCR, one entry per CDR3 protein. In the table there are around 540,000 distinct CDR3 sequences, 35% to 55% of which are singletons. What was sequenced was peripheral blood or thyroid tissue (not recorded which). The receptors were sampled from a woman under 30 with Graves' hyperthyroidism.

The chain joins TRBV2 to TRBJ1-2, with 9 bases aligning to TRBD1. The trim removed 5 bases at V and 6 bases at J, leaving 16 bases unmatched. The V gene's germline CDR1 is SNHLY and CDR2 FYNNEI. CDR3 size: 17 residues. Here the CDR3 reads CASSTIRTGGAIDGYTF. DNA for the CDR3: TGTGCCAGCAGTACCATCCGAACAGGGGGCGCAATTGATGGCTACACCTTC.

CDR3 coding DNA: TGCAGTGCCAGTCCCGGGACAGTCAATTCACCCCTCCACTTT. This codes for CSASPGTVNSPLHF. The chain is built from TRBV20-1 and TRBJ1-6, with 7 bases fitting TRBD1. V gave up 6 bases and J gave up 7 bases; unmatched junction bases: 9. This CDR3 has 14 residues. Germline-derived CDR1 and CDR2 are DFQATT and SNEGSKA (reference sequence).

The gene calls are TRBV7-8 and TRBJ1-2, with a tentative D call TRBD1 (5 bases). V lost 5 bases and J lost 3, with 19 bases in between. The CDR3 is 16 amino acids. Germline CDR1 is SGHVS and CDR2 is FQNEAQ. DNA of the CDR3: TGTGCCAGCAGCGGAGAGGCAGGGAGTAGGGACTATGGCTACACCTTC. This codes for CASSGEAGSRDYGYTF. Variable domain in full (rest from reference TRBV7-8 and TRBJ1-2): GAGVSQSPRYKVAKRGQDVALRCDPISGHVSLFWYQQALGQGPEFLTYFQNEAQLDKSGLPSDRFFAERPEGSVSTLKIQRTQQEDSAVYLCASSGEAGSRDYGYTFGSGTRLTVV.

This chain links TRBV20-1 with TRBJ1-5; 9 positions agree with TRBD1. J lost 5 bases, V lost 3 bases, and 2 bases had no gene match. The V gene's germline CDR1 is DFQATT and CDR2 SNEGSKA (reference sequence). The CDR3 contains 13 residues. CDR3 nucleotide sequence: TGCAGTGCTAGGGGACAGGGCGATCAGCCCCAGCATTTT. Protein product: CSARGQGDQPQHF.

V and J are TRBV12-3 or TRBV12-4 and TRBJ1-1; a weak D match, TRBD1 (6 bases). With 4 bases removed from V and 0 bases from J, the gap between germline ends came to 6 bases. The CDR3 length is 13 residues. DNA of the CDR3: TGTGCCAGCAGTTGGGACATGAACACTGAAGCTTTCTTT. Amino acids: CASSWDMNTEAFF.

The chain is built from TRBV9 and TRBJ1-2; D is unresolved. The CDR3 length is 13 residues. Germline V gene sequence: CDR1 SGDLS, CDR2 YYNGEE. V lost 10 bases, J lost 8 bases, and 21 bases lay in between. In DNA form, the CDR3 reads TGTGCCTGGAGTCGACCGGGGTTAGGGGGCTACACCTTC. Its translation: CAWSRPGLGGYTF. The whole variable domain, filled in from reference TRBV9 and TRBJ1-2, reads DSGVTQTPKHLITATGQRVTLRCSPRSGDLSVYWYQQSLDQGLQFLIQYYNGEERAKGNILERFSAQQFPDLHSELNLSSLELGDSALYFCAWSRPGLGGYTFGSGTRLTVV.

The genes are TRBV7-9 and TRBJ2-7; D is perhaps TRBD1 (5 bases). Germline CDR1 SEHNR, CDR2 FQNEAQ (reference sequence). The CDR3 is 14 amino acids. The V end lost 2 bases, the J end lost 5 bases, and 13 bases lay between the germline ends. DNA of the CDR3: TGTGCCAGCAGCTTAAGTGGGGCTGGAAACGAGCAGTACTTC. It specifies CASSLSGAGNEQYF.

There are many counts of this clonotype. This chain joins TRBV7-2 and TRBJ1-6; TRBD1 agrees at 10 bases. With 5 bases clipped from V and 10 bases from J, the junction kept 8 bases outside the gene matches. The CDR3 runs to 15 residues. CDR1 SGHTA and CDR2 FQGNSA come from the germline V gene. CDR3 region: CASSTMTGGSSPLHF. In DNA form, the CDR3 reads TGTGCCAGCAGCACCATGACAGGGGGCTCCTCACCCCTCCACTTT. Combining the CDR3 with reference TRBV7-2 and TRBJ1-6 gives the whole variable domain GAGVSQSPSNKVTEKGKDVELRCDPISGHTALYWYRQSLGQGLEFLIYFQGNSAPDKSGLPSDRFSAERTGGSVSTLTIQRTQQEDSAVYLCASSTMTGGSSPLHFGNGTRLTVT.

V is TRBV5-1 and J is TRBJ1-2; D possibly corresponds to TRBD1 (5 bases). The CDR3 loop spans 14 amino acids. V gave up 1 base and J gave up 0 bases, with 7 bases separating them. CDR1 and CDR2 from the germline V gene are SGHRS and YFSETQ. The CDR3 spells CASSLWGPNYGYTF. In nucleotides, the CDR3 is TGCGCCAGCAGCTTGTGGGGCCCTAACTATGGCTACACCTTC.

The chain recombines TRBV2 with TRBJ2-2; a possible D gene is TRBD2 (6 bases). Per the germline V gene, CDR1 is SNHLY and CDR2 is FYNNEI. The V end was cut by 5 bases, the J end by 2 bases, with 9 bases between. The CDR3 is 14 residues long. The CDR3 spells CASSWDSNTGELFF. In DNA, the CDR3 is TGTGCCAGCAGTTGGGACTCAAACACCGGGGAGCTGTTTTTT.

The chain combines TRBV20-1 with TRBJ1-5; no clear D gene. Germline CDR1 is DFQATT and CDR2 is SNEGSKA (reference sequence). This CDR3 has 14 amino acids. V lost 3 bases and J lost 2, with 11 bases in between. The CDR3 coding sequence is TGCAGTGCTAGTCGCATCGGCGGCAATCAGCCCCAGCATTTT. It specifies CSASRIGGNQPQHF.

About this clonotype itself: Just one base apart from a much larger clone, this may be a read error. The V call is TRBV29-1, the J call TRBJ1-2; D gene uncertain. Germline V gene data show CDR1 as SQVTM and CDR2 as ANQGSEA. Between the trimmed V and J ends, which lost 0 bases and 10 bases, there was a span of 15 bases. The CDR3 extends over 13 amino acids. CDR3 DNA: TGCAGCGTTGAAGATCCTGGACTGGATGACTACACCTTC. Translation gives CSVEDPGLDDYTF.

The rearrangement links TRBV29-1 to TRBJ1-2; 9 positions match TRBD1. Germline CDR1 and CDR2: SQVTM and ANQGSEA. The ends lost 8 bases at V and 3 bases at J; junction bases unmatched: 4. The CDR3 extends over 12 amino acids. CDR3 protein: CSWDRADYGYTF. CDR3 nucleotide sequence: TGCAGCTGGGACAGGGCTGACTATGGCTACACCTTC.

J is TRBJ2-7 and V is TRBV25-1, with 7 bases lining up with TRBD1. Unmatched junction bases numbered 10, after V lost 5 bases and J lost 3 bases. Germline assignment: CDR1 MGHDK and CDR2 SYGVNS. The CDR3 extends over 15 amino acids. DNA for the CDR3: TGTGCCAGCAGTCCGCATGGGGACAGTGTCTACGAGCAGTACTTC. Translated: CASSPHGDSVYEQYF.

The chain's CDR3 is CATSDWKGQRYEQYF. The DNA of the CDR3 is TGTGCCACCAGTGATTGGAAAGGACAGAGATACGAGCAGTACTTC. The chain couples TRBV24-1 to TRBJ2-7, with D maybe TRBD1 (6 bases). CDR1 and CDR2 (germline): KGHDR, SFDVKD. The CDR3 extends over 15 amino acids. V gave up 2 bases and J gave up 4 bases, with 14 bases separating them.

This clonotype was found a few times. The rearrangement links TRBV19 to TRBJ1-4; 7 bases fit TRBD1. The CDR3 contains 13 residues. With 6 bases clipped from V and 8 bases from J, the junction kept 6 bases outside the gene matches. Germline V gives CDR1 LNHDA, CDR2 SQIVND (reference sequence). As DNA, the CDR3 is TGTGCCAGTAGACCACAGGGGACGGAAAAACTGTTTTTT. Its protein product is CASRPQGTEKLFF.

This clonotype was detected ten times or more. The rearrangement joins TRBV29-1 to TRBJ1-1, with D hard to call. The germline CDR1 and CDR2 sequences are SQVTM and ANQGSEA. The CDR3 loop spans 13 amino acids. Between the trimmed V and J ends, which lost 5 bases and 0 bases, there was a span of 10 bases. The CDR3 is CSVLTHLNTEAFF. The CDR3 DNA reads TGCAGCGTTCTGACCCACTTGAACACTGAAGCTTTCTTT.

The rearrangement uses TRBV5-1 and TRBJ1-5; no clear D gene. The CDR3 runs to 15 residues. CDR1 SGHRS and CDR2 YFSETQ come from the germline V gene. Trimming removed 0 bases from V and 1 base from J, with 8 bases in between. The CDR3 sequence is CASSLGVGSNQPQHF. The CDR3 region has the DNA TGCGCCAGCAGCTTGGGGGTAGGAAGCAATCAGCCCCAGCATTTT.

This chain joins TRBV7-9 and TRBJ1-4; D is undetermined. V was clipped by 5 bases and J by 0 bases, with 13 bases between them. From germline, CDR1 is SEHNR and CDR2 FQNEAQ (reference sequence). This CDR3 is built from 16 residues. The CDR3 spells CASSQDIRATNEKLFF. The CDR3 bases are TGTGCCAGCAGCCAAGATATCCGTGCAACTAATGAAAAACTGTTTTTT.

This clonotype was seen many times. This chain joins TRBV2 and TRBJ1-6, with D unclear. CDR3 size: 15 residues. In germline, CDR1 is SNHLY, CDR2 FYNNEI. The germline V and J ends were trimmed by 5 bases and 9 bases, with 17 bases remaining between them. CDR3 sequence (DNA): TGTGCCAGCAGTCCTAGATCCGACGCTACTTCACCCCTCCACTTT. Translation gives CASSPRSDATSPLHF.